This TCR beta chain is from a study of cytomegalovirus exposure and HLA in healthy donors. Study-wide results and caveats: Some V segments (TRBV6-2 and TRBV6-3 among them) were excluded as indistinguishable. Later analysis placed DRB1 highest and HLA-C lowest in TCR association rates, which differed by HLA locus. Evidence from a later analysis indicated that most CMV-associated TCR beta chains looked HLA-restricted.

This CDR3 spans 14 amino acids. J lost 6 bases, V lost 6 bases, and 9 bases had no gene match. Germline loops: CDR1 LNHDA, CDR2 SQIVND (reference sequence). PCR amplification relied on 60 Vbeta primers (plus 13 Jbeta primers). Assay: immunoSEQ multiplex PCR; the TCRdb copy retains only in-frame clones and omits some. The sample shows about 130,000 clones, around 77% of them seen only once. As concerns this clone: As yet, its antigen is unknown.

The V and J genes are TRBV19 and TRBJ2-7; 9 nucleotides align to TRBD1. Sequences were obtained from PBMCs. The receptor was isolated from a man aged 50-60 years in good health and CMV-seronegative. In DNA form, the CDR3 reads TGTGCCAGTAGCTCCGGGACAGGGACTTTCGAGCAGTACTTC. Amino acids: CASSSGTGTFEQYF.